The next 26 T cell receptor beta chains were all read from a single sample in a study of metastatic and nonmetastatic thyroid tumors. Thyroid surgery took place with no prior treatment in any patient. TCRdb re-called clones from the PCR reads using MiXCR. The sample has around 23,000 clones, roughly 15% seen once. The sequencing input was tumor tissue. These TCRs come from a female donor with papillary thyroid cancer or a benign thyroid nodule (not recorded which). Some clones in this sample may be carry-over from other donors' samples.

This clone was recorded at least ten times. The rearrangement joins TRBV27 to TRBJ2-3; no clear D gene. The V end was cut by 8 bases, the J end by 4 bases, with 16 bases between. The CDR3 extends over 14 amino acids. The V gene's germline CDR1 is MNHEY and CDR2 SMNVEV (reference sequence). CDR3 region: CASQSRPESDTQYF. CDR3 DNA: TGTGCCAGCCAGTCGAGACCTGAGTCAGATACGCAGTATTTT.

This clone rates as medium-sized. This same CDR3 is encoded by further DNA sequences in the sample. The chain employs TRBV5-1 and TRBJ2-2, with 12 bases aligning to TRBD1. Germline V gene sequence: CDR1 SGHRS, CDR2 YFSETQ. The CDR3 sequence is 17 residues long. Trimming took 0 bases from V and 4 from J; bases not matched to a gene: 4. Here the CDR3 reads CASSLVWDRGPTGELFF. CDR3 bases: TGCGCCAGCAGCTTGGTTTGGGACAGGGGGCCCACCGGGGAGCTGTTTTTT.

This clone appeared many times. The rearrangement joins TRBV4-2 to TRBJ1-3; tentatively, D is TRBD1 (6 bases). This CDR3 spans 15 amino acids. V was clipped by 3 bases and J by 4 bases, with 13 bases between them. CDR1 is LGHNA and CDR2 is YNFKEQ in the germline V gene. The CDR3 sequence is CASSHSTGYGNTIYF. Here the CDR3 DNA reads TGTGCCAGCAGCCATTCTACAGGGTACGGAAACACCATATATTTT.

The gene calls are TRBV11-2 and TRBJ2-7; D unresolved. The CDR3 has 15 residues. Germline loops: CDR1 SGHAT, CDR2 FQNNGV. Deletions cut 0 bases from V and 4 bases from J, with 13 bases between. The CDR3 DNA is TGTGCCAGCAGCTTAGATCCGTGGACGGCTTACGAGCAGTACTTC. It translates to CASSLDPWTAYEQYF. The variable domain in full, completed from reference TRBV11-2 and TRBJ2-7, reads EAGVAQSPRYKIIEKRQSVAFWCNPISGHATLYWYQQILGQGPKLLIQFQNNGVVDDSQLPKDRFSAERLKGVDSTLKIQPAKLEDSAVYLCASSLDPWTAYEQYFGPGTRLTVT.

This clone came up a few times. The V gene is TRBV28, the J gene TRBJ1-2, with no clear D. Between the trimmed V and J ends, which lost 4 bases and 6 bases, there was a span of 9 bases. The CDR3 length is 12 residues. The germline CDR1 and CDR2 sequences are MDHEN and SYDVKM. Here the CDR3 reads CASSSSRDGYTF. In nucleotides, the CDR3 is TGTGCCAGCAGTTCGTCGCGGGATGGCTACACCTTC.

The V call is TRBV20-1, the J call TRBJ2-3; TRBD2 aligns across 9 bases. This CDR3 contains 13 residues. The germline gives CDR1 DFQATT, CDR2 SNEGSKA (reference sequence). The J segment lost 2 bases and the V segment lost 6 bases, leaving 3 bases of the junction unmatched. The CDR3 sequence is CSATSGSTDTQYF. CDR3 in DNA: TGCAGTGCCACTAGCGGGTCCACAGATACGCAGTATTTT.

Judged by abundance, this clone is medium-sized. The V gene is TRBV20-1, the J gene TRBJ1-2, with 7 bases identical to TRBD1. The CDR3 totals 12 residues. The V segment lost 3 bases and the J segment 6 bases; nucleotides outside the gene matches: 4. The germline V gene encodes CDR1 DFQATT and CDR2 SNEGSKA (reference sequence). The CDR3 protein is CSASYTGDGYTF. The CDR3 DNA reads TGCAGTGCTAGCTACACAGGGGATGGCTACACCTTC.

This clone was picked up many times. V is TRBV2 and J is TRBJ2-3; the match to TRBD2 covers 11 bases. Germline-derived CDR1 and CDR2 are SNHLY and FYNNEI. The CDR3 totals 16 residues. V was pared by 8 bases and J by 2 bases, with 9 bases of the junction left unmatched. Here the CDR3 reads CASLLGLAVLTDTQYF. The CDR3 nucleotides are TGTGCCAGCCTCCTGGGACTAGCGGTTCTCACAGATACGCAGTATTTT.

The CDR3 region is CASSFQDRGAFF. The CDR3 region has the DNA TGTGCCAGCAGTTTCCAGGACAGGGGCGCTTTCTTT. This chain links TRBV28 with TRBJ1-1, with 9 bases matching TRBD1. The junction had 4 bases not matched to a gene; V was cut back by 3 bases and J by 11 bases. Germline CDR1 and CDR2: MDHEN and SYDVKM. The CDR3 is made up of 12 amino acids.

Many counts were recorded for this clone. The chain couples TRBV18 to TRBJ1-2; possible D gene TRBD1, 6 bases. V shed 2 bases and J shed 3 bases, with 10 bases lying between them. This CDR3 has 14 residues. CDR1 and CDR2 (germline): KGHSH, LQKENI. The CDR3 DNA reads as TGTGCCAGCTCACCAACAGGGAGGGACTATGGCTACACCTTC. This sequence encodes CASSPTGRDYGYTF.

This clone occurred many times. J is TRBJ2-7 and V is TRBV27, with D maybe TRBD1 (6 bases). The CDR3 runs to 16 residues. Germline V CDR1 and CDR2: MNHEY, SMNVEV (reference sequence). The germline V and J ends were trimmed by 8 bases and 0 bases, with 20 bases remaining between them. The CDR3 is CASSSLQGLSSYEQYF. The DNA for the CDR3 is TGTGCCAGCTCCTCCCTACAGGGTTTGAGCTCCTACGAGCAGTACTTC.

There are many counts of this clone. The V gene is TRBV4-2, the J gene TRBJ1-5; 12 bases map to TRBD1. V dropped 0 bases and J dropped 6; count of bases not matched to a gene: 6. The germline V gene has CDR1 LGHNA and CDR2 YNFKEQ. The CDR3 contains 17 residues. CDR3 sequence: CASSQDPGQGASQPQHF. In DNA form, the CDR3 reads TGTGCCAGCAGCCAAGATCCGGGACAGGGGGCAAGTCAGCCCCAGCATTTT.

This clone was counted at least ten times. The chain recombines TRBV27 with TRBJ2-7; TRBD2 agrees at 15 bases. CDR3 size: 18 residues. Germline CDR1 and CDR2: MNHEY and SMNVEV (reference sequence). The V segment lost 8 bases and the J segment 0 bases; nucleotides outside the gene matches: 11. Here the CDR3 reads CASGAGLAGGGYSYEQYF. The CDR3 DNA reads as TGTGCCAGCGGCGCTGGACTAGCGGGAGGGGGGTACTCCTACGAGCAGTACTTC.

The sample holds many counts of this clone. This rearrangement joins TRBV7-2 to TRBJ2-1, with 9 positions matching TRBD2. The length of the CDR3 is 15 residues. With 1 base clipped from V and 6 bases from J, the junction kept 4 bases outside the gene matches. Germline assignment: CDR1 SGHTA and CDR2 FQGNSA. The CDR3 bases are TGTGCCAGCAGCTTAGGCGGCGGGGGGGCCAATGAGCAGTTCTTC. Its protein is CASSLGGGGANEQFF. Using reference TRBV7-2 and TRBJ2-1 for the parts outside the CDR3, the full variable domain is GAGVSQSPSNKVTEKGKDVELRCDPISGHTALYWYRQSLGQGLEFLIYFQGNSAPDKSGLPSDRFSAERTGGSVSTLTIQRTQQEDSAVYLCASSLGGGGANEQFFGPGTRLTVL.

By its share, this clone is medium-sized. The chain links TRBV19 to TRBJ2-3; D uncertain. Between the trimmed V and J ends, which lost 3 bases and 2 bases, there was a span of 12 bases. The CDR3 length is 15 residues. Germline assignment: CDR1 LNHDA and CDR2 SQIVND (reference sequence). In DNA, the CDR3 is TGTGCCAGTAGTATTGGGCAGGCTTACACAGATACGCAGTATTTT. Translating gives CASSIGQAYTDTQYF.

CDR3 nucleotides: TGTGCCACCATCCGATCCTTCACTGAGCAGTTCTTC. Encoded protein: CATIRSFTEQFF. The V call is TRBV15, the J call TRBJ2-1; D gene uncertain. Trimming removed 7 bases at V and 9 bases at J, with 13 bases between. The CDR3 sequence is 12 residues long. The germline V gene encodes CDR1 LNHNV and CDR2 YYDKDF (reference sequence).

This clone was found many times. The chain employs TRBV3-1 and TRBJ1-1; TRBD1 might be the D (5 bases). Germline V gene data show CDR1 as LGHDT and CDR2 as YNNKEL (reference sequence). The length of the CDR3 is 14 residues. Between the trimmed V and J ends, which lost 4 bases and 4 bases, there was a span of 13 bases. For the CDR3, the DNA is TGTGCCAGCAGCCCACTAGGGACGGGCACTGAAGCTTTCTTT. Residues: CASSPLGTGTEAFF.

By share, this clone ranks as medium-sized. V usage is TRBV30 and J usage is TRBJ2-3; 14 bases are shared with TRBD2. The CDR3 length is 15 residues. The J segment lost 6 bases and the V segment lost 1 base, leaving 3 bases of the junction unmatched. Looked up from germline, CDR1 is GTSNPN and CDR2 is SVGIG (reference sequence). The CDR3 loop is CAWSGLAGGGDTQYF. CDR3 bases: TGTGCCTGGAGTGGACTAGCGGGAGGGGGCGATACGCAGTATTTT.

This clone was seen a handful of times. Within the sample, other DNA sequences also encode this same CDR3. The chain's CDR3 is CASSTPSTGALGEQYF. The DNA for the CDR3 is TGTGCCAGCAGTACACCATCGACAGGGGCACTCGGGGAGCAGTACTTC. The rearrangement joins TRBV12-3 or TRBV12-4 to TRBJ2-7, with TRBD1 matching 8 bases. The CDR3 is made up of 16 amino acids. Germline trimming cut 5 bases from V and 7 bases from J; bases unmatched to any gene: 16.

At least ten counts were recorded for this clone. It may be a read error: a sequence one base away is much more abundant. V usage is TRBV6-1 and J usage is TRBJ2-3, with 9 bases that match TRBD1. The germline gives CDR1 MNHNS, CDR2 SASEGT. The CDR3 loop spans 14 amino acids. The CDR3 DNA is TGTACCAGCAGGACAGGGGAGAGCACAGATACGCAGTATTTT. Amino acids: CTSRTGESTDTQYF.

J is TRBJ1-4 and V is TRBV5-6, with D tentatively TRBD1 (6 bases). Germline CDR1 reads SGHDT; CDR2 reads YYEEEE. Trimming removed 1 base at V and 5 bases at J, with 12 bases between. The CDR3 has 15 residues. CDR3 sequence: CASSLSGGPNEKLFF. CDR3 nucleotide sequence: TGTGCCAGCAGCTTGAGTGGGGGGCCGAATGAAAAACTGTTTTTT.

The V gene is TRBV28, the J gene TRBJ2-3; D possibly matches TRBD1 or TRBD2 (5 bases each). Germline lookup yields CDR1 MDHEN and CDR2 SYDVKM. The ends were cut back, 5 bases at V and 3 bases at J, with 24 bases in the middle. This CDR3 is built from 18 residues. For the CDR3, the DNA is TGTGCCAGCAGTCCCCCTCCCCGAGGGGCGATCGGGACAGATACGCAGTATTTT. Its protein product is CASSPPPRGAIGTDTQYF.

This clone was observed once. This chain joins TRBV3-1 and TRBJ2-7, with D uncertain. Germline CDR1 reads LGHDT; CDR2 reads YNNKEL (reference sequence). CDR3 length equals 11 residues. V lost 3 bases, J lost 5 bases, and 5 bases lay in between. The CDR3 sequence: CASSHLHEQYF. The CDR3 bases are TGTGCCAGCAGCCATTTACACGAGCAGTACTTC.

A note on this clone: It may be a read error: a sequence one base away is much more abundant. This rearrangement joins TRBV10-3 to TRBJ2-5; TRBD1 matches 9 bases. Germline CDR1 reads ENHRY; CDR2 reads SYGVKD. The CDR3 loop spans 17 amino acids. V shed 10 bases and J 2 bases; nucleotides not matched to a gene: 17. CDR3 sequence (DNA): TGTGCCACCTCAGTGGGGGGACAGGGTCCCCTTCAAGAGACCCAGTACTTC. Its translation is CATSVGGQGPLQETQYF.

The CDR3 loop reads CASSLGQGAKTGELFF. The CDR3 bases are TGCGCCAGCAGCTTGGGACAGGGGGCTAAGACCGGGGAGCTGTTTTTT. This sequence joins TRBV5-1 and TRBJ2-2; the match to TRBD1 covers 10 bases. The CDR3 is 16 amino acids. The V and J ends lost 0 bases and 5 bases, in that order; junction bases with no gene match: 4. CDR1 and CDR2 (germline): SGHRS, YFSETQ.

This clone was detected ten times or more. The rearrangement uses TRBV7-3 and TRBJ2-5; 11 positions match TRBD2. Germline CDR1 SGHTA, CDR2 FQGTGA. The CDR3 is made up of 15 amino acids. V was pared by 0 bases and J by 5 bases, with 2 bases of the junction left unmatched. CDR3 region: CASSLTSGGAETQYF. The DNA of the CDR3 is TGTGCCAGCAGCTTAACTAGCGGGGGGGCGGAGACCCAGTACTTC.